This record covers a single TCR beta chain. These data belong to a study of shared clonotypes between healthy human individuals. The DNA input per sorted-subset replicate PCR was 200 ng, corresponding to 25,000 to 35,000 T cell genomes. Clones were read by immunoSEQ multiplex PCR, and TCRdb kept only the in-frame ones, dropping some. The sample lists 950,000 to 1,100,000 clones, around three quarters seen once, with under 0.8% in the top ten. V was cut by 2 bases and J by 0 bases, with 14 bases left in between. The germline V gene encodes CDR1 MDHEN and CDR2 SYDVKM. The CDR3 runs to 17 residues. Sequencing was performed on memory CD4+ T cells from PBMCs. Stated subset: CD45RA-negative fraction. The receptor was isolated from a young man in good health. Some clones in this sample may be carry-over from other donors' samples. This sequence joins TRBV28 and TRBJ1-3; weak D call: TRBD1 (6 bases). The CDR3, as DNA: TGTGCCAGCAGTTTAGCACAGGGAGCCAACTCTGGAAACACCATATATTTT. It is translated as CASSLAQGANSGNTIYF.